The clone carrying this TCR beta chain has a count of ten or more. Its antigen is as yet unknown. The data were obtained in a study of T-cell memory formation after mild COVID-19. Study background: TCR clusters showed largely donor specificity.

From germline, CDR1 is MNHEY and CDR2 SVGEGT. V was trimmed by 6 bases and J by 0 bases, leaving 15 bases between them. The CDR3 runs to 16 residues. Study findings and constraints: CD4/CD8 balance characterized clones contracting day 15 to 85, and CD4+ skew characterized later expanders. Cross-reactive memory appears to have joined, as suggested by some responding clones showing up in pre-infection memory. Shrinking CD4+ clones were chiefly CM and EM; CD8+ ones were chiefly EMRA.

In TCRdb, the 5' RACE reads were re-called with MiXCR into one record per CDR3 protein. The data show under 300,000 distinct CDR3 sequences, 8% to 9% seen once. Source material: PBMCs or a T cell subset sorted from them (not recorded which). The clonotype originates from a man between 18 and 35 years old who had mild COVID-19 (a few samples of this study predate the infection). Cell type and time point are not known. The V and J genes are TRBV6-2 or TRBV6-3 and TRBJ2-4; D is perhaps TRBD2 (5 bases). The chain's CDR3 is CASSVGSEGAKNIQYF. The CDR3 DNA reads TGTGCCAGCAGCGTGGGCTCTGAGGGAGCCAAAAACATTCAGTACTTC.